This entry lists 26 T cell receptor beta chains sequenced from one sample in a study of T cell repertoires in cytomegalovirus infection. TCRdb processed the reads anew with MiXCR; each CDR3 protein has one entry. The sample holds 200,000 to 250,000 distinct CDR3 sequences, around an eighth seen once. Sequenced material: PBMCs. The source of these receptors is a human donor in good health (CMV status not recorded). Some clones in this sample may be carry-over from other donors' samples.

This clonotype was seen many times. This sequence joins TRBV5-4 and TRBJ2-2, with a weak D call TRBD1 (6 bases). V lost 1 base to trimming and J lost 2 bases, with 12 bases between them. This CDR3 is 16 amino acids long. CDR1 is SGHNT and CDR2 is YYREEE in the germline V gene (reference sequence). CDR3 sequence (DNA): TGTGCCAGCAGCTTGCCCGGACAGATAAACACCGGGGAGCTGTTTTTT. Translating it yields CASSLPGQINTGELFF.

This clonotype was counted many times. CDR3 region: CATSAYLDTEAFF. CDR3 DNA: TGTGCCACCTCGGCGTATTTGGACACTGAAGCTTTCTTT. The J gene is TRBJ1-1, the V gene TRBV6-2 or TRBV6-3; D gene unclear. V lost 10 bases, J lost 3 bases, and 15 bases lay in between. The CDR3 has 13 residues. CDR1 and CDR2 from the germline V gene are MNHEY and SVGEGT.

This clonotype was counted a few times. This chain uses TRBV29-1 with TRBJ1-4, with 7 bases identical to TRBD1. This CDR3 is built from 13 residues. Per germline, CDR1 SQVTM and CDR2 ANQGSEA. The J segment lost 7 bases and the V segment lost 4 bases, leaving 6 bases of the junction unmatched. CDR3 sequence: CSVAQGTGEKLFF. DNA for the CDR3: TGCAGCGTTGCACAGGGGACGGGTGAAAAACTGTTTTTT.

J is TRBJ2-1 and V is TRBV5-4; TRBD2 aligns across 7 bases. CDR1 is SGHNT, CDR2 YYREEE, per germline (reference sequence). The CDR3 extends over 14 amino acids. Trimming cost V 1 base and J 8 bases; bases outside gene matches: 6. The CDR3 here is CASSLTGGSDEQFF. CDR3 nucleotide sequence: TGTGCCAGCAGCTTGACGGGGGGATCGGATGAGCAGTTCTTC.

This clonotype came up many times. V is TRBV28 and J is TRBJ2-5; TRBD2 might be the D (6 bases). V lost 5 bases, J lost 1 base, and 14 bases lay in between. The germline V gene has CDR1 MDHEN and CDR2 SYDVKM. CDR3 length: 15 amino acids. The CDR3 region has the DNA TGTGCCAGCAGTCCCGGAGGGCAGCTCCAAGAGACCCAGTACTTC. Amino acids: CASSPGGQLQETQYF.

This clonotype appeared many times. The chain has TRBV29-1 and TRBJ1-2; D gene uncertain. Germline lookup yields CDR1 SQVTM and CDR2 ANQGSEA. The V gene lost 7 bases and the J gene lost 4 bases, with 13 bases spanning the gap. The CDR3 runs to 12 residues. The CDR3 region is CSAGSGAYGYTF. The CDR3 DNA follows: TGCAGCGCTGGAAGCGGAGCCTATGGCTACACCTTC.

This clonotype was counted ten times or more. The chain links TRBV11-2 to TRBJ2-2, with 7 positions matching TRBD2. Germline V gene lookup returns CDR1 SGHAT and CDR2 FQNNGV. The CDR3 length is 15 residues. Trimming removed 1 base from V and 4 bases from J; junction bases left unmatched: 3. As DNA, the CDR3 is TGTGCCAGCAGCTTAGCGGCGGGAGCCACCGGGGAGCTGTTTTTT. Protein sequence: CASSLAAGATGELFF.

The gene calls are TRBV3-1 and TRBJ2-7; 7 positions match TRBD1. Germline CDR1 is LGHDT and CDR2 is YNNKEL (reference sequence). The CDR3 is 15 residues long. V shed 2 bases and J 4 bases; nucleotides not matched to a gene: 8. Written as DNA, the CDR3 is TGTGCCAGCAGCCAACCGGCAGGGGGTCCTTACGAGCAGTACTTC. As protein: CASSQPAGGPYEQYF.

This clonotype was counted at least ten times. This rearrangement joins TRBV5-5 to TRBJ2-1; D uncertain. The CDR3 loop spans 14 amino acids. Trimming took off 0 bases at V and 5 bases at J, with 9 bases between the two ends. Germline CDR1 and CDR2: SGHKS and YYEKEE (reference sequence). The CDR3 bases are TGTGCCAGCAGCTTGGGGCAGGCCGACAATGAGCAGTTCTTC. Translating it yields CASSLGQADNEQFF.

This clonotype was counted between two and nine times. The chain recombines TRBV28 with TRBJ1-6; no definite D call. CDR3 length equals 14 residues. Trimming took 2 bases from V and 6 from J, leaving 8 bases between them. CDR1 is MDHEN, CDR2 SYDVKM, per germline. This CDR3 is CASSLVRANSPLHF. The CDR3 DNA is TGTGCCAGCAGTTTAGTGAGGGCTAATTCACCCCTCCACTTT.

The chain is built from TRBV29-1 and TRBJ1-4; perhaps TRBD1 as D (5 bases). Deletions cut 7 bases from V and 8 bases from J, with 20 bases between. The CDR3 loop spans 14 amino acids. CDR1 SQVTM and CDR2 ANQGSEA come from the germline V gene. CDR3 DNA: TGCAGCGCAATTTCGGGGGTGGGGGAAGAAAAACTGTTTTTT. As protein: CSAISGVGEEKLFF.

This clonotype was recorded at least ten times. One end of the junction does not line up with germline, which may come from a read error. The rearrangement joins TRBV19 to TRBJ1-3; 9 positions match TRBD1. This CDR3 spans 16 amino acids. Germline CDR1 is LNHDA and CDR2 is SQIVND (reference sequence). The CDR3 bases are TGTGCCAGTCGTATGGCGGGACAGGGCTCTGGAAACACCATATATTTT. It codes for CASRMAGQGSGNTIYF.

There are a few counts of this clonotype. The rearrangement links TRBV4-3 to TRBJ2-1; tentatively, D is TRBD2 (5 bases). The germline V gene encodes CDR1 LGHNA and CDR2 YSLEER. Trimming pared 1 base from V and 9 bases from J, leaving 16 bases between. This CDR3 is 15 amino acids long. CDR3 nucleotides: TGCGCCAGCAGCCAAGGGGCGTTCGGGGTAAGTGAGCAGTTCTTC. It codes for CASSQGAFGVSEQFF.

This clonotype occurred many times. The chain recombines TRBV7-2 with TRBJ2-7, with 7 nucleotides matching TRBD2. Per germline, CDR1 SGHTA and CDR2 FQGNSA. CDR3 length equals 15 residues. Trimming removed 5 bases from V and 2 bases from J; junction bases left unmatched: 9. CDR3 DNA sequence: TGTGCCAGCAGCCGAAGCGGGGAAAACCCCTACGAGCAGTACTTC. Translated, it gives CASSRSGENPYEQYF.

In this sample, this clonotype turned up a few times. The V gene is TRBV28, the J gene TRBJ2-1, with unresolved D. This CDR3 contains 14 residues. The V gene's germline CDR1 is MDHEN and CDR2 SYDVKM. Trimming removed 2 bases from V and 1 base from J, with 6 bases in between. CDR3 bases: TGTGCCAGCAGTTTAAAAGGGTCCTACAATGAGCAGTTCTTC. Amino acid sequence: CASSLKGSYNEQFF.

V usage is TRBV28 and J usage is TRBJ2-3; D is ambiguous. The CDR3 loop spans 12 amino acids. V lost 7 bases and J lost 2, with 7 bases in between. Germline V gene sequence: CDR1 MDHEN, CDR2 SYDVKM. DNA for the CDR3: TGTGCCAGCATGAAGGACACAGATACGCAGTATTTT. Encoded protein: CASMKDTDTQYF.

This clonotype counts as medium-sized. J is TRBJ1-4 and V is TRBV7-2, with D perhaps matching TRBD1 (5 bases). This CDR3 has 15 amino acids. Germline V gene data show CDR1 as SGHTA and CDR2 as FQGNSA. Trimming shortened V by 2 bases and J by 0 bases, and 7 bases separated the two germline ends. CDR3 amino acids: CASSLTGPTNEKLFF. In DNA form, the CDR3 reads TGTGCCAGCAGCTTAACAGGACCAACTAATGAAAAACTGTTTTTT.

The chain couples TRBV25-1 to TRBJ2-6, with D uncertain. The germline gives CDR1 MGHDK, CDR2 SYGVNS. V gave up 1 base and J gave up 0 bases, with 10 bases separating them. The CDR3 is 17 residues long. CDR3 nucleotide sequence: TGTGCCAGCAGTGAATGGGCCAGGTCCTCTGGGGCCAACGTCCTGACTTTC. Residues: CASSEWARSSGANVLTF. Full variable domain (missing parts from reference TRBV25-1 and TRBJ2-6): EADIYQTPRYLVIGTGKKITLECSQTMGHDKMYWYQQDPGMELHLIHYSYGVNSTEKGDLSSESTVSRIRTEHFPLTLESARPSHTSQYLCASSEWARSSGANVLTFGAGSRLTVL.

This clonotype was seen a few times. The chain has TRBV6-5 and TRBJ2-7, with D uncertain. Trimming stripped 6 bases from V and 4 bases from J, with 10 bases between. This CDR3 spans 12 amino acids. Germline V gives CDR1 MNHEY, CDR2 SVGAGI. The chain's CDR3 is CASRRTEYEQYF. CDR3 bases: TGTGCCAGCAGAAGAACAGAATACGAGCAGTACTTC.

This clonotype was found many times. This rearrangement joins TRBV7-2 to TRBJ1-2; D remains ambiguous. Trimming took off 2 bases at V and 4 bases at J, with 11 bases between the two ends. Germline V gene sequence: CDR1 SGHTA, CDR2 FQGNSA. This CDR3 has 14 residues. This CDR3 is CASSLTADLYGYTF. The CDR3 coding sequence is TGTGCCAGCAGCTTAACGGCAGATCTCTATGGCTACACCTTC.

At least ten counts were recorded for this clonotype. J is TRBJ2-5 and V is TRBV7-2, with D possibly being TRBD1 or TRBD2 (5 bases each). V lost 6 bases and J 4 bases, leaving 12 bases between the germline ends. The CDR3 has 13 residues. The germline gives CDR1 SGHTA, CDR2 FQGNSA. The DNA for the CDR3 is TGTGCCAGCAGACTGGGACCGGGAGAGACCCAGTACTTC. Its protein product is CASRLGPGETQYF.

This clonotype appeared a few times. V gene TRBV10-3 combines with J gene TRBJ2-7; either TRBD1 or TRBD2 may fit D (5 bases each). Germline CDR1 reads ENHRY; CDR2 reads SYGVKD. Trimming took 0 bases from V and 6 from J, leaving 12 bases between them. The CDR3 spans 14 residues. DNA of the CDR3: TGTGCCATCAGTGAGTCGAAGGGGAGTGGCGAGCAGTACTTC. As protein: CAISESKGSGEQYF.

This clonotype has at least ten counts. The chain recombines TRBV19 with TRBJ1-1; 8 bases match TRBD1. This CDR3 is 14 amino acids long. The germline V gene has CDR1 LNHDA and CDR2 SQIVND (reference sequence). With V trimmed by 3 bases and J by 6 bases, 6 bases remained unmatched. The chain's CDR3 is CASSINRGWAEAFF. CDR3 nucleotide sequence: TGTGCCAGTAGTATCAACAGGGGGTGGGCTGAAGCTTTCTTT.

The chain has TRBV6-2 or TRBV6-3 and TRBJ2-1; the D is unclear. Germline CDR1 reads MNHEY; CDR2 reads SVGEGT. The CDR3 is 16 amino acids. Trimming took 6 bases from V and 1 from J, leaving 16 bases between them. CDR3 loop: CASRPPLVLSYNEQFF. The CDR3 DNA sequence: TGTGCCAGCAGGCCTCCTCTAGTACTTTCCTACAATGAGCAGTTCTTC.

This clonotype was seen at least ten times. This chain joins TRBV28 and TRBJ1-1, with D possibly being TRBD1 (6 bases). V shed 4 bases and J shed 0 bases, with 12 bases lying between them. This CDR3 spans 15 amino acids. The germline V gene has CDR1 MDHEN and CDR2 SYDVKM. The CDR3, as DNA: TGTGCCAGCAGTTCCCAGACAGGCTTGAACACTGAAGCTTTCTTT. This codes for CASSSQTGLNTEAFF.

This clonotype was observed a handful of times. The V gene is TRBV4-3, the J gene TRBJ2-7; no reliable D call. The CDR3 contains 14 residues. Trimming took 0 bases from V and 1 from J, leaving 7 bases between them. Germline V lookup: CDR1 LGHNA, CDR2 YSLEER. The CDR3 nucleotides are TGCGCCAGCAGCCAAGAATCGGCTTCCTACGAGCAGTACTTC. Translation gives CASSQESASYEQYF.